Included here is one T cell receptor (beta chain) sequence, with context. The protocol was immunoSEQ multiplex PCR, while the TCRdb copy is restricted to in-frame clones and leaves out a portion. There are approximately 250,000 clones in the sample; around 83% occur only once, and less than 8% lies in the top ten. The data stem from a study of blood T cell repertoires in COVID-19. Unmatched junction bases numbered 8, after V lost 1 base and J lost 4 bases. The CDR3 is 16 amino acids. Per germline, CDR1 SNHLY and CDR2 FYNNEI. The rearrangement uses TRBV2 and TRBJ1-2; TRBD1 aligns across 8 bases. The specimen was peripheral blood. The source is a woman aged 45 to 65 with acute or convalescent COVID-19. The CDR3 DNA follows: TGTGCCAGCAGTGAAGGATGGCAGGGGGCGGTCTATGGCTACACCTTC. It translates to CASSEGWQGAVYGYTF.